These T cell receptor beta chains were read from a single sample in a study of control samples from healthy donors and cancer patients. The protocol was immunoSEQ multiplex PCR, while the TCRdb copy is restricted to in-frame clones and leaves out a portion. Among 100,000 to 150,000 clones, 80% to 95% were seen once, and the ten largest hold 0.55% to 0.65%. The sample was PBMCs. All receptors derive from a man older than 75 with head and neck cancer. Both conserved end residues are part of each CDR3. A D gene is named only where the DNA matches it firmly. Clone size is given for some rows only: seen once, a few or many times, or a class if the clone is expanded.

CDR3nt: TGTGCCAGCGACGGAGGACGGGGATTGGGCACTGAAGCTTTCTTT
CDR3aa: CASDGGRGLGTEAFF
v_gene: TRBV9
d_gene: NA
abundance: NA
j_gene: TRBJ1-1

CDR3nt: TGTGCCAGCGGGACTAGCGGAGGGTACGAGCAGTACTTC
CDR3aa: CASGTSGGYEQYF
v_gene: TRBV19
d_gene: TRBD2
abundance: NA
j_gene: TRBJ2-7

CDR3nt: TGTGCCAGCAGCGTAGGGACTAGCGGGAGGGCCCGTAATCCCGGGGAGCTGTTTTTT
CDR3aa: CASSVGTSGRARNPGELFF
v_gene: TRBV9
d_gene: TRBD2
abundance: NA
j_gene: TRBJ2-2

CDR3nt: TGTGCCAGCAGCTCAATCTGGACAGGGGAGGAGACCCAGTACTTC
CDR3aa: CASSSIWTGEETQYF
v_gene: TRBV5-6
d_gene: TRBD1
abundance: NA
j_gene: TRBJ2-5

CDR3nt: TGTGCCAGCAGCCAGCCCTCTCGATCGTTCACTGAAGCTTTCTTT
CDR3aa: CASSQPSRSFTEAFF
v_gene: TRBV3-1/TRBV3-2
d_gene: NA
abundance: NA
j_gene: TRBJ1-1

CDR3nt: TGCGCCAGCAGCCTCGGGACAGGGGAGAACTATGGCTACACCTTC
CDR3aa: CASSLGTGENYGYTF
v_gene: TRBV5-1
d_gene: TRBD1
abundance: NA
j_gene: TRBJ1-2

CDR3nt: TGCGCCAGCAGCCAAGATTACCTAGCGGGTTCATACGAGCAGTACTTC
CDR3aa: CASSQDYLAGSYEQYF
v_gene: TRBV4-3
d_gene: TRBD2
abundance: NA
j_gene: TRBJ2-7

CDR3nt: TGTGCCAGTAGGCCGCCCCACCTAAGACAAGGGGAGCTGTTTTTT
CDR3aa: CASRPPHLRQGELFF
v_gene: TRBV19
d_gene: NA
abundance: NA
j_gene: TRBJ2-2

CDR3nt: TGTGCCAGCAGCTATACTACAGGGGGTGAAAAACTGTTTTTT
CDR3aa: CASSYTTGGEKLFF
v_gene: TRBV3-1/TRBV3-2
d_gene: TRBD1
abundance: NA
j_gene: TRBJ1-4

CDR3nt: TGTGCCAGCAGCTTGCCCAATCAGCCCCAGCATTTT
CDR3aa: CASSLPNQPQHF
v_gene: TRBV7-9
d_gene: NA
abundance: NA
j_gene: TRBJ1-5

CDR3nt: TGCGCCAGCAGCTTGGACAGGCAAGAGACCCAGTACTTC
CDR3aa: CASSLDRQETQYF
v_gene: TRBV5-1
d_gene: NA
abundance: NA
j_gene: TRBJ2-5

CDR3nt: TGCGCCAGCAGCCAAGATTACAGGAGCAACACCGGGGAGCTGTTTTTT
CDR3aa: CASSQDYRSNTGELFF
v_gene: TRBV4-1
d_gene: NA
abundance: NA
j_gene: TRBJ2-2

CDR3nt: TGTGCCAGCAGTTTATCGGCTAGCGGGGTGAGGGAGACCCAGTACTTC
CDR3aa: CASSLSASGVRETQYF
v_gene: TRBV28
d_gene: TRBD2
abundance: once
j_gene: TRBJ2-5

CDR3nt: TGTGCTAGTGGTTGGGGAGCAGGCAATCAGCCCCAGCATTTT
CDR3aa: CASGWGAGNQPQHF
v_gene: TRBV12-5
d_gene: NA
abundance: NA
j_gene: TRBJ1-5

CDR3nt: TGTGCCAGCAGCCAAGATTCAGGAGCTTACAATGAGCAGTTCTTC
CDR3aa: CASSQDSGAYNEQFF
v_gene: TRBV3-1/TRBV3-2
d_gene: NA
abundance: once
j_gene: TRBJ2-1

CDR3nt: TGTGCCAGCAGTCCTAGGGGGTCAGAGTATGGCTACACCTTC
CDR3aa: CASSPRGSEYGYTF
v_gene: TRBV7-6
d_gene: NA
abundance: NA
j_gene: TRBJ1-2

CDR3nt: TGTGCCAGCAGCTTAGATGGGGATGGCTACACCTTC
CDR3aa: CASSLDGDGYTF
v_gene: TRBV7-9
d_gene: NA
abundance: NA
j_gene: TRBJ1-2

CDR3nt: TGCGCCAGCAGCTCAGGAATACATCAGGGTTTGACTGAAGCTTTCTTT
CDR3aa: CASSSGIHQGLTEAFF
v_gene: TRBV5-1
d_gene: NA
abundance: NA
j_gene: TRBJ1-1

CDR3nt: TGTGCCAGCAGTCCCTTCGGGGAAGCTTTCTTT
CDR3aa: CASSPFGEAFF
v_gene: TRBV12-3/TRBV12-4
d_gene: NA
abundance: NA
j_gene: TRBJ1-1

CDR3nt: TGTGCCAGCAGTGAACCCGGAGGGGTTAGCAATCAGCCCCAGCATTTT
CDR3aa: CASSEPGGVSNQPQHF
v_gene: TRBV6-1
d_gene: NA
abundance: NA
j_gene: TRBJ1-5

CDR3nt: TGTGCCAGCAGCTTAAAGACCCTGTCGGGTGAAAAACTGTTTTTT
CDR3aa: CASSLKTLSGEKLFF
v_gene: TRBV3-1/TRBV3-2
d_gene: NA
abundance: NA
j_gene: TRBJ1-4

CDR3nt: TGCAGTGCTAGTTTTAGCGGGACTTTATACGAGCAGTACTTC
CDR3aa: CSASFSGTLYEQYF
v_gene: TRBV20-1
d_gene: TRBD2
abundance: NA
j_gene: TRBJ2-7